The TCR beta chain under discussion was sequenced for a study of vaccination and CD4 T cells after COVID-19. Across the study: Participants were vaccinated with two doses, given as either BNT162b2 or mRNA-1273 vaccine. Post-COVID samples were collected a median roughly 100 days following diagnosis, spanning 35 to 161.

In TCRdb, the PCR reads were re-called with MiXCR into one record per CDR3 protein. The table shows under 20,000 distinct CDR3 sequences, with around 62% occurring only once. Study results and limitations: Reactive clonotype counts went from median around 20 after infection to 35 to 45 after vaccination, nonsignificantly.

This CDR3 has 12 amino acids. Germline V CDR1 and CDR2: KGHDR, SFDVKD. The ends lost 12 bases at V and 6 bases at J; junction bases unmatched: 8. As regards this clonotype: What it binds is unknown.

The sample consisted of CD4+ T cells from blood, taken before SARS-CoV-2 vaccination. The rearrangement uses TRBV24-1 and TRBJ2-7; 9 bases are shared with TRBD1. This receptor was obtained from a human donor who had recovered from COVID-19. The CDR3 region is CARGQGVCEQYF. For the CDR3, the DNA is TGTGCCCGGGGACAGGGTGTGTGCGAGCAGTACTTC.